What follows are 23 T cell receptor beta chains derived from one specimen sequenced in a study of T cells in Graves' hyperthyroidism and ophthalmopathy. TCR beta CDR3 regions were amplified from RNA transcripts. The HTBI primer set served for first-round RT-PCR of the TCR CDR3. Each CDR3 protein gets one entry after TCRdb re-called the multiplex PCR reads with MiXCR. The data contain roughly 580,000 distinct CDR3 sequences, around 42% of them singletons. Sequenced input: peripheral blood or thyroid tissue (not recorded which). The receptors here all came from a woman younger than 35 with Graves' hyperthyroidism.

The rearrangement joins TRBV29-1 to TRBJ1-1, with TRBD1 matching 7 bases. CDR3 length equals 13 residues. Trimming at V came to 8 bases and at J to 0 bases, leaving 6 bases not matched to a gene. Germline V CDR1 and CDR2: SQVTM, ANQGSEA. The CDR3 nucleotides read TGCAGCAGTTTAGGGACAGTGAACACTGAAGCTTTCTTT. Protein sequence: CSSLGTVNTEAFF.

This chain uses TRBV5-1 with TRBJ2-7, with 8 positions matching TRBD1. The CDR3 spans 17 residues. Germline lookup yields CDR1 SGHRS and CDR2 YFSETQ. V lost 4 bases, J lost 5 bases, and 17 bases stayed unmatched. The DNA of the CDR3 is TGCGCCAGCAGCCAACGGACAGGGATTCCCCCCCACCACGAGCAGTACTTC. Protein sequence: CASSQRTGIPPHHEQYF.

This clonotype appeared many times. The V and J genes are TRBV2 and TRBJ1-1, with D unclear. Germline-derived CDR1 and CDR2 are SNHLY and FYNNEI. Trimming shortened V by 7 bases and J by 11 bases, and 11 bases separated the two germline ends. The CDR3 spans 10 residues. The CDR3 bases are TGTGCCAGCAAGAGCCTTCGGGCTTTCTTT. Amino acids: CASKSLRAFF. The full variable domain, completed using reference TRBV2 and TRBJ1-1, is EPEVTQTPSHQVTQMGQEVILRCVPISNHLYFYWYRQILGQKVEFLVSFYNNEISEKSEIFDDQFSVERPDGSNFTLKIRSTKLEDSAMYFCASKSLRAFFGQGTRLTVV.

The table lists this clonotype with a few counts. The V gene is TRBV5-8, the J gene TRBJ1-2; TRBD1 matches 8 bases. V was pared by 4 bases and J by 4 bases, with 6 bases of the junction left unmatched. Germline CDR1 and CDR2: SGHTS and YDEGEE. The CDR3 extends over 14 amino acids. In DNA form, the CDR3 reads TGTGCCAGCAGCCTGGGACAGGCAGTCTATGGCTACACCTTC. Translated, it gives CASSLGQAVYGYTF.

DNA of the CDR3: TGTGCCATCGAGCGGGAGGGTAACAATGAGCAGTTCTTC. It specifies CAIEREGNNEQFF. V is TRBV10-3 and J is TRBJ2-5; 10 nucleotides match TRBD2. Gene TRBJ2-1 matches the end of the DNA better, so the J call may be wrong. CDR1 ENHRY and CDR2 SYGVKD come from the germline V gene. This CDR3 has 13 amino acids.

This clonotype was observed a few times. This chain joins TRBV5-1 and TRBJ1-5; D might be TRBD1 (6 bases). Germline CDR1 reads SGHRS; CDR2 reads YFSETQ. The CDR3 loop spans 15 amino acids. V lost 4 bases and J 0 bases, leaving 11 bases between the germline ends. CDR3 bases: TGCGCCAGCAGCCTATGGGGGGCTAGCAATCAGCCCCAGCATTTT. Translation gives CASSLWGASNQPQHF.

The genes are TRBV2 and TRBJ1-2; weak D call: TRBD1 (5 bases). This CDR3 is 13 amino acids long. CDR1 SNHLY and CDR2 FYNNEI come from the germline V gene. V was pared by 8 bases and J by 2 bases, with 12 bases between. In DNA form, the CDR3 reads TGTGCCAGCCACGGGAGGGGAAACTATGGCTACACCTTC. It is translated as CASHGRGNYGYTF.

This clonotype was observed a few times. V and J are TRBV20-1 and TRBJ1-6, with D tentatively TRBD1 (5 bases). The CDR3 has 14 amino acids. The germline CDR1 and CDR2 sequences are DFQATT and SNEGSKA (reference sequence). V was clipped by 2 bases and J by 7 bases, with 12 bases between them. CDR3 sequence: CSARRGPRNSPLHF. In DNA, the CDR3 is TGCAGTGCTAGAAGGGGACCGAGAAATTCACCCCTCCACTTT.

The chain carries TRBV19 and TRBJ1-3, with D hard to call. There are 15 residues in the CDR3. V was shortened by 6 bases and J by 0 bases, with 12 bases between the two germline ends. CDR1 and CDR2 (germline): LNHDA, SQIVND (reference sequence). This CDR3 is CASRNQKFSGNTIYF. DNA for the CDR3: TGTGCCAGTAGGAATCAAAAGTTCTCTGGAAACACCATATATTTT.

The sample holds many counts of this clonotype. The chain joins TRBV20-1 to TRBJ2-7, with a possible D match to TRBD1 (5 bases). Per germline, CDR1 DFQATT and CDR2 SNEGSKA (reference sequence). This CDR3 comprises 12 residues. V was shortened by 1 base and J by 5 bases, with 9 bases between the two germline ends. DNA of the CDR3: TGCAGTGCTAGAGTACCAGGGAACGAGCAGTACTTC. It is translated as CSARVPGNEQYF.

The gene calls are TRBV2 and TRBJ1-5; TRBD1 is a possible D gene (5 bases). V was shortened by 3 bases and J by 0 bases, with 9 bases between the two germline ends. There are 15 residues in the CDR3. The V gene's germline CDR1 is SNHLY and CDR2 FYNNEI. CDR3 bases: TGTGCCAGCAGTGAGCGGGACTGTAGCAATCAGCCCCAGCATTTT. As protein: CASSERDCSNQPQHF.

J is TRBJ1-1 and V is TRBV20-1, with unresolved D. The CDR3 sequence is 12 residues long. CDR1 and CDR2 from the germline V gene are DFQATT and SNEGSKA (reference sequence). The germline V and J ends were trimmed by 2 bases and 1 base, with 5 bases remaining between them. The CDR3, as DNA: TGCAGTGCTAGACCCGGGAACACTGAAGCTTTCTTT. Protein product: CSARPGNTEAFF.

The chain joins TRBV7-9 to TRBJ2-7; D call uncertain. V shed 3 bases and J shed 5 bases, with 11 bases lying between them. This CDR3 has 13 residues. Germline assignment: CDR1 SEHNR and CDR2 FQNEAQ (reference sequence). DNA of the CDR3: TGTGCCAGCAGCTTTATCGAGGACGACGAGCAGTACTTC. Its translation is CASSFIEDDEQYF.

The chain joins TRBV10-3 to TRBJ1-2, with 10 nucleotides matching TRBD1. Trimming removed 7 bases from V and 6 bases from J; junction bases left unmatched: 8. There are 14 residues in the CDR3. CDR1 is ENHRY, CDR2 SYGVKD, per germline. CDR3: CAITWGQGIDGYTF. The CDR3 DNA is TGTGCCATCACGTGGGGACAGGGGATAGATGGCTACACCTTC.

This clonotype came up a few times. The rearrangement uses TRBV20-1 and TRBJ1-4; 8 nucleotides match TRBD1. Germline V lookup: CDR1 DFQATT, CDR2 SNEGSKA (reference sequence). The CDR3 sequence is 13 residues long. CDR3 region: CRPDRATNEKLFF. The DNA of the CDR3 is TGCAGACCGGACAGGGCAACTAATGAAAAACTGTTTTTT.

V usage is TRBV20-1 and J usage is TRBJ2-5; 11 nucleotides line up with TRBD2. Trimming at V came to 6 bases and at J to 2 bases, leaving 8 bases not matched to a gene. Germline V lookup: CDR1 DFQATT, CDR2 SNEGSKA (reference sequence). The CDR3 is 15 residues long. CDR3 in DNA: TGCAGTGCCCAGGGACTAGCGGCTGGGCAAGAGACCCAGTACTTC. Protein: CSAQGLAAGQETQYF.

This clonotype occurred many times. The gene calls are TRBV7-9 and TRBJ1-5; 11 bases are a match to TRBD1. V lost 5 bases, J lost 4 bases, and 7 bases stayed unmatched. The length of the CDR3 is 16 residues. Per germline, CDR1 SEHNR and CDR2 FQNEAQ (reference sequence). CDR3 in DNA: TGTGCCAGCAGCGCCTCCGGGACAGGGGGTAATCAGCCCCAGCATTTT. This translates into CASSASGTGGNQPQHF.

This chain links TRBV24-1 with TRBJ2-2; D is unresolved. The CDR3 is 17 amino acids. Trimming stripped 4 bases from V and 0 bases from J, with 14 bases between. Germline values: CDR1 KGHDR, CDR2 SFDVKD. The CDR3 loop reads CATSESDGTSNTGELFF. CDR3 sequence (DNA): TGTGCCACCAGTGAATCTGACGGAACCTCGAACACCGGGGAGCTGTTTTTT.

The CDR3 nucleotides are TGTGCCAGCAGCTTGGGGGGGCCGGGCGCCTACGAGCAGTACTTC. This sequence encodes CASSLGGPGAYEQYF. V gene TRBV7-9 combines with J gene TRBJ2-7; D might be TRBD2 (7 bases). This CDR3 has 15 residues. V was cut by 3 bases and J by 2 bases, with 14 bases left in between. The germline gives CDR1 SEHNR, CDR2 FQNEAQ (reference sequence).

In this sample, this clonotype turned up many times. This chain uses TRBV24-1 with TRBJ1-2; D might be TRBD1 (5 bases). CDR3 length: 13 residues. Germline-derived CDR1 and CDR2 are KGHDR and SFDVKD. Deletions cut 9 bases from V and 8 bases from J, with 18 bases between. The CDR3 spells CATRGSSEGGYTF. The CDR3 DNA sequence: TGTGCCACCCGGGGGAGCAGCGAGGGCGGCTACACCTTC.

V is TRBV15 and J is TRBJ1-5; TRBD1 matches 12 bases. This CDR3 has 15 amino acids. With 5 bases clipped from V and 5 bases from J, the junction kept 4 bases outside the gene matches. Germline-derived CDR1 and CDR2 are LNHNV and YYDKDF (reference sequence). The CDR3 is CATSRDRGHYQPQHF. In DNA, the CDR3 is TGTGCCACCAGCCGGGACAGGGGGCACTATCAGCCCCAGCATTTT.

V and J are TRBV5-1 and TRBJ1-3; D remains unclear. V was clipped by 0 bases and J by 0 bases, with 7 bases between them. The CDR3 consists of 15 residues. Germline V gene data show CDR1 as SGHRS and CDR2 as YFSETQ. The CDR3 DNA reads TGCGCCAGCAGCTTGGTGGGTCCCTCTGGAAACACCATATATTTT. This sequence encodes CASSLVGPSGNTIYF.

The rearrangement uses TRBV19 and TRBJ1-5; 7 nucleotides align to TRBD1. The germline V gene has CDR1 LNHDA and CDR2 SQIVND (reference sequence). This CDR3 comprises 15 residues. V gave up 7 bases and J gave up 4 bases; unmatched junction bases: 10. CDR3 DNA: TGTGCCAGTATTCGGACAGAGGGGGCTAATCAGCCCCAGCATTTT. Amino acid sequence: CASIRTEGANQPQHF.